This T cell receptor (beta chain) was documented in a study of CD8+ T cells in alopecia areata. Study details: Those treated were given oral tofacitinib at 5 to 10 mg twice daily. Scoring treated patients' severity relied on the percentage of scalp area affected.

Sequencing relied on a cDNA template that was reverse transcribed from extracted RNA. Here immunoSEQ multiplex PCR was the method, and the copy in TCRdb shows in-frame clones only, minus some. The table shows fewer than 250,000 clones, with 60% occurring only once. Documented treatment: oral pan-JAK inhibitor, 5-10 mg twice daily. Lesional scalp punch biopsies and peripheral blood came from alopecia areata patients. T lymphocytes (CD4+ and CD8+) were sorted from PBMCs. Germline lookup yields CDR1 MNHNY and CDR2 SVGAGI (reference sequence). The CDR3 contains 16 residues. V was clipped by 0 bases and J by 4 bases, with 15 bases between them.

The receptor was isolated from a human donor with alopecia areata. The chain couples TRBV6-6 to TRBJ1-1; TRBD1 might be the D (5 bases). The starting material was CD4+ T cells sorted from blood, obtained at week 24, from a patient treated with tofacitinib. DNA for the CDR3: TGTGCCAGCAGTTACTCGAGACTCGGGGGTTTCACTGAAGCTTTCTTT. Protein sequence: CASSYSRLGGFTEAFF.